This record concerns one TCR beta chain sequence. Its antigen is still unknown. This record belongs to a study of cytomegalovirus exposure and HLA in healthy donors. The overall study: Out of roughly 170 million T cells, an earlier analysis found more than 95 million unique TCR beta sequences in total.

The study's findings and limits: Later analysis revealed greater clonal expansion in HLA-associated TCR beta chains than in equally common others. A few of the chains that were CMV-associated were confirmed in vitro to be specific for CMV antigens.

Donors sampled were nominally healthy, though unrecorded immune exposures were likely. J was trimmed by 5 bases and V by 5 bases; bases with no gene match: 6. The CDR3 sequence is 14 residues long. Germline V gene sequence: CDR1 MNHNS, CDR2 SASEGT. Amplification used 60 Vbeta primers and 13 Jbeta primers. Using immunoSEQ multiplex PCR, the repertoire was profiled, and TCRdb retains in-frame clones only, with some absent. The sample has over 250,000 clones, roughly 90% seen once. The sequencing sample was made of PBMCs. This chain connects TRBV6-1 to TRBJ1-1, with 9 positions matching TRBD1. This TCR derives from a man aged 40-49 years in good health and CMV-seropositive. CDR3 protein: CASSPQGAQTEAFF. The CDR3 DNA sequence: TGTGCCAGCAGTCCACAGGGGGCGCAAACTGAAGCTTTCTTT.